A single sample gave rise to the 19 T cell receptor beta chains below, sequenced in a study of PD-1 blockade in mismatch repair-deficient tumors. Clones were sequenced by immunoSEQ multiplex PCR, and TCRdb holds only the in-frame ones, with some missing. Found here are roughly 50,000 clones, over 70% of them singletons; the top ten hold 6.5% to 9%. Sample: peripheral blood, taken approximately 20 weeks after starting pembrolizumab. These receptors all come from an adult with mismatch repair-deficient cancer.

CDR3 loop: CASSLGLAGFYNEQFF. The CDR3 bases are TGTGCCAGCAGCTTAGGACTAGCGGGGTTCTACAATGAGCAGTTCTTC. The V and J genes are TRBV11-3 and TRBJ2-1, with 11 bases matching TRBD2. Germline V CDR1 and CDR2: SGHNT, YENEEA. Unmatched junction bases numbered 2, after V lost 1 base and J lost 3 bases. The length of the CDR3 is 16 residues.

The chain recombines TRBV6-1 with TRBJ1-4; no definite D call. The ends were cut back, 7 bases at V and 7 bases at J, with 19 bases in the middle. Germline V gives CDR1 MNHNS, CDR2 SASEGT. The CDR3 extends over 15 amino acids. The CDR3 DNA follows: TGTGCCAGCAAAAAAACCGTCATGAGCGGTGAAAAACTGTTTTTT. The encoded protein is CASKKTVMSGEKLFF.

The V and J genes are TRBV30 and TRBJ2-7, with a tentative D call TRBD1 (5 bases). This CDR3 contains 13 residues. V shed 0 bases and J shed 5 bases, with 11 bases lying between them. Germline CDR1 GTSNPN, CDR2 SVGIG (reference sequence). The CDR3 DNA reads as TGTGCCTGGAGTGTTGGCAGGGTAGACGAGCAGTACTTC. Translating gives CAWSVGRVDEQYF.

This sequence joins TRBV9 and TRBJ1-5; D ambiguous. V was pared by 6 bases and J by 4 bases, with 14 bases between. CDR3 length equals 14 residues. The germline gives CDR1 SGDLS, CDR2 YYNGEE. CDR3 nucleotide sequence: TGTGCCAGCAACAGACTGGGCCAAAATCAGCCCCAGCATTTT. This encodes CASNRLGQNQPQHF.

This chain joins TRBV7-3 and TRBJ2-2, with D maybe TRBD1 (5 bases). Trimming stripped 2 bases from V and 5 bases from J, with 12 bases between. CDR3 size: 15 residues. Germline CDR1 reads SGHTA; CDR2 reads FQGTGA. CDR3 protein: CASSLYSGHTGELFF. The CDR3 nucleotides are TGTGCCAGCAGCTTATATTCAGGGCATACCGGGGAGCTGTTTTTT.

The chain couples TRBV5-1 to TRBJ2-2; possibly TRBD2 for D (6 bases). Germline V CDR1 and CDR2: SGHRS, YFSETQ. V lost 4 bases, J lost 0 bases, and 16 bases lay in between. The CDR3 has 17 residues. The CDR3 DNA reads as TGCGCCAGCAGCGGAAAAGCGGGCGGAGCGAACACCGGGGAGCTGTTTTTT. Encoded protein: CASSGKAGGANTGELFF.

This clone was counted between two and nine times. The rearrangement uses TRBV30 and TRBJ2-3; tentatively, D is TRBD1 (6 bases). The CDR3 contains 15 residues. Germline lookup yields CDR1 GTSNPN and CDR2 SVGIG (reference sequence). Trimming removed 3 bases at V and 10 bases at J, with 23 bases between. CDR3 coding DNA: TGTGCCTGGAGCGCTACGGCTCTAGCAGGGGCGTCGCAGTATTTT. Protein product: CAWSATALAGASQYF.

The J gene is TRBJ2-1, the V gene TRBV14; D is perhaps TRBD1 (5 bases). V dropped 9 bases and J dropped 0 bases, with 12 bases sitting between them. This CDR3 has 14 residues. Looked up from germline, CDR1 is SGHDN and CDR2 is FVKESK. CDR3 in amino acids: CASSGADSYNEQFF. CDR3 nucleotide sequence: TGTGCCAGTTCTGGGGCGGACTCCTACAATGAGCAGTTCTTC.

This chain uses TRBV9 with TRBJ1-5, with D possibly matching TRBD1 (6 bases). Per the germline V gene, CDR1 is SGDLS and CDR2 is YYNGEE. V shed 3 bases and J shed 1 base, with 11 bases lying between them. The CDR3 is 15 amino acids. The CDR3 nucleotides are TGTGCCAGCAGCGCGGACGGGGGCAGCAATCAGCCCCAGCATTTT. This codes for CASSADGGSNQPQHF.

The CDR3 spells CATSLGGGSRTYEQYF. In nucleotides, the CDR3 is TGTGCCACCAGCCTTGGAGGCGGGAGTAGGACCTACGAGCAGTACTTC. The rearrangement joins TRBV15 to TRBJ2-7, with 7 bases fitting TRBD2. V trimming: 5 bases; J trimming: 2 bases; junction bases outside the gene matches: 12. The CDR3 runs to 16 residues. Germline V gene sequence: CDR1 LNHNV, CDR2 YYDKDF (reference sequence).

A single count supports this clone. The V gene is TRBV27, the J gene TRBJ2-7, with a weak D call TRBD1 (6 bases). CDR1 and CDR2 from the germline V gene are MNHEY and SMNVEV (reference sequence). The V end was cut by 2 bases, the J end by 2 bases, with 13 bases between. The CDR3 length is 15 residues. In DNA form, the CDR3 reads TGTGCCAGCAGTTTAAGGCAGGGGCCAGCCTACGAGCAGTACTTC. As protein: CASSLRQGPAYEQYF.

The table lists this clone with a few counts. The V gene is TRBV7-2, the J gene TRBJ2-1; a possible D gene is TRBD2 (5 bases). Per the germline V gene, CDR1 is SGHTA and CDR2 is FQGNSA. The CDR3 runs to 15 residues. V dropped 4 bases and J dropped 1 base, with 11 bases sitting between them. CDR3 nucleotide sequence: TGTGCCAGCAGCTCCCCCCCGGGATCCTACAATGAGCAGTTCTTC. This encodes CASSSPPGSYNEQFF.

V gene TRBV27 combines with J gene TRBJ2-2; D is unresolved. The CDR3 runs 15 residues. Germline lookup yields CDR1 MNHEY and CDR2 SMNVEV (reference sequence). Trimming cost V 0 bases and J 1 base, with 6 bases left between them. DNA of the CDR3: TGTGCCAGCAGTTTATCCGCATTGAACACCGGGGAGCTGTTTTTT. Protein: CASSLSALNTGELFF.

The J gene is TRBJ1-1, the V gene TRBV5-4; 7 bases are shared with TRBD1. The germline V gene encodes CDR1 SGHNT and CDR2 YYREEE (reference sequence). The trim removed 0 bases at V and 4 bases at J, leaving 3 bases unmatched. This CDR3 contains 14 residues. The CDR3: CASSLEQGFTEAFF. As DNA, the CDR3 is TGTGCCAGCAGCTTGGAACAGGGGTTCACTGAAGCTTTCTTT.

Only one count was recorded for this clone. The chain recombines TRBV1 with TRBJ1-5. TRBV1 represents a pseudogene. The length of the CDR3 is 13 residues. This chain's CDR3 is CTSSQPAGLPQHF. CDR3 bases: TGCACCAGCAGCCAACCTGCGGGACTACCCCAGCATTTT.

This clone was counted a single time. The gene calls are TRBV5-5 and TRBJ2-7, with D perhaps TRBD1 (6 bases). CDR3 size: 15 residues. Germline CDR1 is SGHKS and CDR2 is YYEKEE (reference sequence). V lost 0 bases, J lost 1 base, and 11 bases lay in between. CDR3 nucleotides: TGTGCCAGCAGCTTGGGTACAGGGAATTCCTACGAGCAGTACTTC. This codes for CASSLGTGNSYEQYF.

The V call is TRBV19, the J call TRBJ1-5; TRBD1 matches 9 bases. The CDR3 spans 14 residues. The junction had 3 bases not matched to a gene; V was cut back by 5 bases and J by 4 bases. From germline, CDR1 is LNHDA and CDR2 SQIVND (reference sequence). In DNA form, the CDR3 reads TGTGCCAGTAGTGCGGGGACAGGGAATCAGCCCCAGCATTTT. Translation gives CASSAGTGNQPQHF.

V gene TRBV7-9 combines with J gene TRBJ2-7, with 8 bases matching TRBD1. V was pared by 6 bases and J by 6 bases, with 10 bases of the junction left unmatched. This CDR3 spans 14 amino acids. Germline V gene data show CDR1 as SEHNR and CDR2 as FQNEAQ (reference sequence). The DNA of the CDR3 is TGTGCCAGCAGTCCCGTCGGACAGGGATCCGAGCAGTACTTC. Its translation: CASSPVGQGSEQYF.

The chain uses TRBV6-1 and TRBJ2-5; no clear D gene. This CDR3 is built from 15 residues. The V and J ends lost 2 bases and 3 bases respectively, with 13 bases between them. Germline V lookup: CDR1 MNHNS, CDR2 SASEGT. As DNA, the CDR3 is TGTGCCAGCAGTGAAATGGGCAGGAAAGAAGAGACCCAGTACTTC. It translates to CASSEMGRKEETQYF.